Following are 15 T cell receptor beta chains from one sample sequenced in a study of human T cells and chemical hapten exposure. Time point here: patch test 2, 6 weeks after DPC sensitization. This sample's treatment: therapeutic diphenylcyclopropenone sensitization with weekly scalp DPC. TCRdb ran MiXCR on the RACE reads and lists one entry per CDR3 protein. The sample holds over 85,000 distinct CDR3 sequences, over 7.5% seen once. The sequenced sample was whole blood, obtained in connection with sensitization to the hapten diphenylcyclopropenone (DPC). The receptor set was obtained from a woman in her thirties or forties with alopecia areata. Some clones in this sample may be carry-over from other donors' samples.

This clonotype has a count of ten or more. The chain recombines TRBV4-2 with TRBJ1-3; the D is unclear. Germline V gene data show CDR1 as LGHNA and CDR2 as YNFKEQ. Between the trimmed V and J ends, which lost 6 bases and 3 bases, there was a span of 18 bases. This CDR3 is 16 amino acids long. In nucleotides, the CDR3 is TGTGCCAGCAGGTCCATGGAGGGCGCGGATGGAAACACCATATATTTT. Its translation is CASRSMEGADGNTIYF.

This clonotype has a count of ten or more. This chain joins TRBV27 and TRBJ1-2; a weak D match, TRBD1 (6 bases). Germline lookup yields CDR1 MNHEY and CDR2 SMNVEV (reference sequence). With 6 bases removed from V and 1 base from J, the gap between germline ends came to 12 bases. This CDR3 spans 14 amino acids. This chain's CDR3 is CASSLVGGNYGYTF. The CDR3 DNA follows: TGTGCCAGCAGCCTGGTAGGGGGTAACTATGGCTACACCTTC.

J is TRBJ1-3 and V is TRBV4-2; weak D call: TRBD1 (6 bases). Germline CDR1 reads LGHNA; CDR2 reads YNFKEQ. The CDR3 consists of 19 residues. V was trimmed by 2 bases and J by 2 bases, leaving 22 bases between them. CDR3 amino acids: CASSQREGNREKPGNTIYF. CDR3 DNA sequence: TGTGCCAGCAGCCAAAGAGAAGGGAACAGGGAAAAGCCTGGAAACACCATATATTTT.

The CDR3 coding sequence is TGTGCCAGCAGTTTCGTTCCCGCCAGCGGGCCCCGGAGGTTCTTC. It translates to CASSFVPASGPRRFF. V is TRBV28 and J is TRBJ2-1; D is possibly TRBD2 (6 bases). The CDR3 runs 15 residues. CDR1 MDHEN and CDR2 SYDVKM come from the germline V gene. The V and J ends lost 3 bases and 15 bases respectively, with 24 bases between them.

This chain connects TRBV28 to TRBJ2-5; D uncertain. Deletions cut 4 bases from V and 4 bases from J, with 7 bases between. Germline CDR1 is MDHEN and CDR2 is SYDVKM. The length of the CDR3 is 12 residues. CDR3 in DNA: TGTGCCAGCAGTTCCGGTATAGAGACCCAGTACTTC. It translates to CASSSGIETQYF. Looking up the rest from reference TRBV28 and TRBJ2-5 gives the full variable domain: DVKVTQSSRYLVKRTGEKVFLECVQDMDHENMFWYRQDPGLGLRLIYFSYDVKMKEKGDIPEGYSVSREKKERFSLILESASTNQTSMYLCASSSGIETQYFGPGTRLLVL.

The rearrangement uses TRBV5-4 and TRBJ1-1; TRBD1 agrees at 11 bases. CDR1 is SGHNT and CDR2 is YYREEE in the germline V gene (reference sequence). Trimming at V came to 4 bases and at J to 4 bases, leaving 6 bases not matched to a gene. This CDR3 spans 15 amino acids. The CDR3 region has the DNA TGTGCCAGCAGCCCGGGGGGGACAGGGGGCACTGAAGCTTTCTTT. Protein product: CASSPGGTGGTEAFF.

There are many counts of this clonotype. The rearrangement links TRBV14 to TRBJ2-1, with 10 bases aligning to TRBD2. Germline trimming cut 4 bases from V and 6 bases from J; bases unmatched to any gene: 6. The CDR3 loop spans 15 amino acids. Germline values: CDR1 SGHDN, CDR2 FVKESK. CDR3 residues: CASSPSGLAINEQFF. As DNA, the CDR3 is TGTGCCAGCAGCCCGTCGGGACTAGCGATCAATGAGCAGTTCTTC.

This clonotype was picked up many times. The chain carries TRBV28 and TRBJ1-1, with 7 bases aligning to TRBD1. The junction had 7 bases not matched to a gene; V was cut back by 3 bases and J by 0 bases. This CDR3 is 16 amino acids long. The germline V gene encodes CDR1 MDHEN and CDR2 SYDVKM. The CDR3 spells CASSFLGQPMNTEAFF. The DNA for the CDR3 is TGTGCCAGCAGTTTTTTGGGACAGCCGATGAACACTGAAGCTTTCTTT.

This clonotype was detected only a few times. The CDR3 DNA reads as TGTGCCAGCAGCCGTGGCCAGTTGGTCTACAATGAGCAGTTCTTC. Translating gives CASSRGQLVYNEQFF. The chain joins TRBV5-6 to TRBJ2-1; D unresolved. The CDR3 covers 15 residues. Trimming took off 4 bases at V and 3 bases at J, with 14 bases between the two ends. Germline loops: CDR1 SGHDT, CDR2 YYEEEE.

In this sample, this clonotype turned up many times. For the CDR3, the DNA is TGTGCCAGCAGGGGTACACCCTCCTATAATTCACCCCTCCACTTT. Translated: CASRGTPSYNSPLHF. The chain couples TRBV7-2 to TRBJ1-6; D is ambiguous. The V gene lost 6 bases and the J gene lost 0 bases, with 9 bases spanning the gap. The CDR3 runs 15 residues. The germline gives CDR1 SGHTA, CDR2 FQGNSA.

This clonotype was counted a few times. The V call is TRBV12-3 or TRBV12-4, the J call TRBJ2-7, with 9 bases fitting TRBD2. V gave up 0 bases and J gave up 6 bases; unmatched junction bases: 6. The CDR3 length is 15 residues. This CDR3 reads CASSLAVAGAVEQYF. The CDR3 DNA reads TGTGCCAGCAGTTTAGCAGTAGCGGGAGCAGTCGAGCAGTACTTC.

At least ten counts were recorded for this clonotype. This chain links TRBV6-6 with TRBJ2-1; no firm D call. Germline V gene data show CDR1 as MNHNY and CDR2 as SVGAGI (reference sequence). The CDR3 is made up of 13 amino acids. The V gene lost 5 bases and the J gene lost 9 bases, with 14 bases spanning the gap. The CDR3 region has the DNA TGTGCCAGCAGTGGCGACCAGCTCGGTGAGCAGTTCTTC. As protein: CASSGDQLGEQFF.

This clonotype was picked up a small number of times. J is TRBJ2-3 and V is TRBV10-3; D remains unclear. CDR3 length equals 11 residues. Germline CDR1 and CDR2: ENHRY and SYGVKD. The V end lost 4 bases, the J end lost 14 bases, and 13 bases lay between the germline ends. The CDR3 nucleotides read TGTGCCATCAGTGGAGGCCAGACCAGGTATTTT. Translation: CAISGGQTRYF.

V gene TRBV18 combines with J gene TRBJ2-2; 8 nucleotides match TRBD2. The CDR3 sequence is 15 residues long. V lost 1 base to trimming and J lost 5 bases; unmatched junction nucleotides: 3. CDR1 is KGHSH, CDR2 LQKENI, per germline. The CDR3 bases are TGTGCCAGCTCACCACAAGCGGGAGAAACCGGGGAGCTGTTTTTT. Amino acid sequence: CASSPQAGETGELFF.

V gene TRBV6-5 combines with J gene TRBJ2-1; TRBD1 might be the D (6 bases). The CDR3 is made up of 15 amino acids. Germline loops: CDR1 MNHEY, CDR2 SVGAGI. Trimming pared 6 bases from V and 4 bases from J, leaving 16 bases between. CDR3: CASSSIRTAYNEQFF. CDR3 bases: TGTGCCAGCAGCTCCATCCGGACAGCTTACAATGAGCAGTTCTTC.